These 2 T cell receptor beta chains came from one sample sequenced in a study of CD8+CD57+ T cells in acquired aplastic anemia. CDR3 and TCR beta VDJ profiling relied on a genomic DNA template. MiXCR, run by TCRdb on the reads, gives a single entry per CDR3 protein. The data show some 190,000 distinct CDR3 sequences, under 55% seen once. Sample: sorted CD4+, CD8+, or CD8+CD57+ T cells (not recorded which) from PBMCs. The receptors here all came from a human donor in good health.

This clonotype occurred once. This chain joins TRBV7-2 and TRBJ2-1; D is undetermined. The CDR3 has 11 amino acids. The germline gives CDR1 SGHTA, CDR2 FQGNSA. V was pared by 3 bases and J by 8 bases, with 5 bases between. The DNA for the CDR3 is TGTGCCAGCAGCTTTGGGGATGAGCAGTTCTTC. Translated, it gives CASSFGDEQFF.

This clonotype has at least ten counts. The CDR3 DNA is TGTGCCAGCAGCCAACTAGCGGCGAACACAGATACGCAGTATTTT. Protein sequence: CASSQLAANTDTQYF. The genes are TRBV3-1 and TRBJ2-3, with 7 nucleotides matching TRBD2. Germline values: CDR1 LGHDT, CDR2 YNNKEL (reference sequence). The CDR3 is made up of 15 amino acids. Trimming took 2 bases from V and 2 from J; bases not matched to a gene: 4.